This T cell receptor (beta chain) stems from a study of blood T cell repertoires in COVID-19. About the study: PBMCs, B-cell-depleted T cells, or T cells provided the cDNA or gDNA that made up the material.

In the original analysis: Nucleated cell number was recorded as an estimate derived from reference gene primer amplification. The data were produced by immunoSEQ multiplex PCR, yet TCRdb's version contains in-frame clones alone and is incomplete. That table supplies the V and J calls and clone size; D and trimming were determined from the DNA. This table has around 150,000 clones, roughly nine tenths appearing once. The CDR3 is 15 amino acids. From germline, CDR1 is SEHNR and CDR2 FQNEAQ (reference sequence). V shed 5 bases and J 4 bases; nucleotides not matched to a gene: 8. Sequences were obtained from peripheral blood. V usage is TRBV7-9 and J usage is TRBJ1-5; 7 bases are a match to TRBD1. The sequence came from a man in his sixties with active or convalescent COVID-19. DNA of the CDR3: TGTGCCAGCAGCAGGGACAGCGGTTTTAATCAGCCCCAGCATTTT. Its protein is CASSRDSGFNQPQHF.